Below are 7 T cell receptor beta chains sequenced from a single sample in a study of blood T cells in healthy people across ages. It was with a sample-barcoded 5' primer and a J-beta primer mix that a second PCR of about 6 to 11 cycles was run. TCRdb re-analysed the 5' RACE reads in MiXCR, keeping a single row per CDR3 protein. The sample has 1.5 million to 2 million distinct CDR3 sequences; roughly 49% are singletons. The material sequenced was blood. These TCRs come from a woman between 40 and 50 years old in good health.

This clonotype was seen a handful of times. The V call is TRBV7-2, the J call TRBJ1-1; TRBD1 aligns across 9 bases. With 6 bases clipped from V and 6 bases from J, the junction kept 8 bases outside the gene matches. CDR1 is SGHTA, CDR2 FQGNSA, per germline. The CDR3 runs to 14 residues. CDR3 nucleotides: TGTGCCAGCAGACCTAACAGGGGGCTAGCTGAAGCTTTCTTT. Residues: CASRPNRGLAEAFF.

There are a few counts of this clonotype. The J gene is TRBJ2-7, the V gene TRBV7-9; possible D gene TRBD2, 5 bases. Germline V gives CDR1 SEHNR, CDR2 FQNEAQ (reference sequence). This CDR3 comprises 14 residues. Trimming left V 0 bases short and J 5 bases short, with 11 bases between. The CDR3 protein is CASSLARARDEQYF. The CDR3 DNA reads as TGTGCCAGCAGCTTAGCGCGGGCGCGGGACGAGCAGTACTTC.

The chain joins TRBV7-2 to TRBJ1-5, with 8 positions matching TRBD1. The CDR3 length is 15 residues. CDR1 is SGHTA and CDR2 is FQGNSA in the germline V gene. J gave up 7 bases and V 1 base, and 6 bases lay outside the gene matches. CDR3 sequence (DNA): TGTGCCAGCAGCTTAGGACAGGGGTTCGGACAGCCCCAGCATTTT. Protein sequence: CASSLGQGFGQPQHF.

This sequence joins TRBV10-1 and TRBJ2-7; D might be TRBD1 (5 bases). The V end was cut by 1 base, the J end by 2 bases, with 12 bases between. This CDR3 is built from 15 residues. CDR1 and CDR2 from the germline V gene are WNHNN and SYGVQD (reference sequence). DNA of the CDR3: TGCGCCAGCAGTGAGTTGCGGCAGGGCCCCTACGAGCAGTACTTC. It codes for CASSELRQGPYEQYF.

This CDR3 reads CSARAGRSKNIQYF. CDR3 DNA sequence: TGCAGTGCTCGGGCAGGTCGCTCCAAAAACATTCAGTACTTC. This rearrangement joins TRBV20-1 to TRBJ2-4; D call uncertain. Trimming took off 5 bases at V and 2 bases at J, with 13 bases between the two ends. Germline V gene data show CDR1 as DFQATT and CDR2 as SNEGSKA (reference sequence). The CDR3 extends over 14 amino acids.

With regard to this clonotype: Because the CDR3 is missing its conserved closing phenylalanine or tryptophan, this is likely a read error. The rearrangement links TRBV25-1 to TRBJ2-5; D gene ambiguous. Germline V gene sequence: CDR1 MGHDK, CDR2 SYGVNS. This CDR3 has 13 amino acids. Trimming removed 3 bases at V and 5 bases at J, with 10 bases between. This CDR3 reads CASSDRAVETQYL. CDR3 nucleotide sequence: TGTGCCAGCAGTGACCGGGCTGTGGAGACCCAGTACTTA.

V and J are TRBV5-5 and TRBJ2-3; no clear D. Germline V gives CDR1 SGHKS, CDR2 YYEKEE (reference sequence). V lost 3 bases and J 5 bases, leaving 13 bases between the germline ends. The CDR3 is 14 residues long. The DNA for the CDR3 is TGTGCCAGCAGCTCGACCGCCTTCAGAGATACGCAGTATTTT. This sequence encodes CASSSTAFRDTQYF.